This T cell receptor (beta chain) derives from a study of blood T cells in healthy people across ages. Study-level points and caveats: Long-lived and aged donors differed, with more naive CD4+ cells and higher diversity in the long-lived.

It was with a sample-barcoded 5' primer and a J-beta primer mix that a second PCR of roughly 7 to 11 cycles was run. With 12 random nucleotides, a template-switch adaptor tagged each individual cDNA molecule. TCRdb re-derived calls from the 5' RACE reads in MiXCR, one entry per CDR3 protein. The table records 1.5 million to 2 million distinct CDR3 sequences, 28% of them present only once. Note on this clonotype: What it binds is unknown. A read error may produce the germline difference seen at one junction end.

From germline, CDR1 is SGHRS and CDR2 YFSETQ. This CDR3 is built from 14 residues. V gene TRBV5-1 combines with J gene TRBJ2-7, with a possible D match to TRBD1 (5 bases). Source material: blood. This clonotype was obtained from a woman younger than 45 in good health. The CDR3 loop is CTSSLGQYRYEQYF. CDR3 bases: TGCACCAGCAGCTTGGGGCAGTATAGATACGAGCAGTACTTC.